This is a list of T cell receptor beta chains from one sample in a study of draining lymph node invasion in breast cancer. MiXCR was run by TCRdb on the bulk RNA-seq reads, yielding one entry per CDR3 protein. The data hold about 2,600 distinct CDR3 sequences, with just over 70% observed a single time. The specimen sequenced was sorted memory Tregs from a lymph node. These receptors originate from a female donor with luminal breast cancer. The CDR3 runs from the conserved cysteine through the conserved F or W. Fields, in order: V gene, clone size, D gene, J gene, CDR3 DNA, CDR3 protein. D genes are given only for firm matches. Size is stated for part of the rows, as once, few or many counts, or as a class when the clone is expanded.

V: TRBV20-1
size: .
D: .
J: TRBJ1-4
DNA: TGCAGCTTGGGACGGCCTGGGGAAAAACTGTTTTTT
CDR3: CSLGRPGEKLFF

V: TRBV25-1
size: few
D: .
J: TRBJ1-2
DNA: TGTGCCAGCAGTGCGACGGGCTATGGCTACACCTTC
CDR3: CASSATGYGYTF

V: TRBV20-1
size: few
D: TRBD2
J: TRBJ2-2
DNA: TGCAGTGCTTCCCTAGCGGGAAACACCGGGGAGCTGTTTTTT
CDR3: CSASLAGNTGELFF

V: TRBV5-1
size: .
D: .
J: TRBJ1-6
DNA: TGCGCCAGCTCCGGAGGGAATTCACCCCTCCACTTT
CDR3: CASSGGNSPLHF

V: TRBV10-3
size: .
D: .
J: TRBJ1-2
DNA: TGTGCCAGCAGTGAGTCGGCAGTTACCTTCTATGGCTACACCTTC
CDR3: CASSESAVTFYGYTF

V: TRBV6-5
size: .
D: TRBD1
J: TRBJ1-6
DNA: TGTGCCAGCAGTTGGACAGGGTCGCGCTCACCCCTCCACTTT
CDR3: CASSWTGSRSPLHF

V: TRBV7-9
size: .
D: TRBD1
J: TRBJ1-2
DNA: TGTGCCAGCAGCCGAGAGGGGGCCTACTATGGCTACACCTTC
CDR3: CASSREGAYYGYTF

V: TRBV11-2
size: once
D: TRBD2
J: TRBJ2-2
DNA: TGTGCCAGCAGCCCCCGGACTAGCGGGGGGAGGTATACCGGGGAGCTGTTTTTT
CDR3: CASSPRTSGGRYTGELFF

V: TRBV7-6
size: .
D: TRBD2
J: TRBJ2-7
DNA: TGTGCCTCGTCCCCCTGGGAGGGACTAAGCTACGAGCAGTACTTC
CDR3: CASSPWEGLSYEQYF

V: TRBV5-1
size: .
D: .
J: TRBJ2-7
DNA: TGCGCCAGCAGGGCAAGCCAGCAGTACTTC
CDR3: CASRASQQYF

V: TRBV7-9
size: once
D: .
J: TRBJ1-5
DNA: TGTGCCAGCAGCTCTAAGGCGGGGAAGCCCCAGCATTTT
CDR3: CASSSKAGKPQHF

V: TRBV13
size: .
D: TRBD1
J: TRBJ1-6
DNA: TGTGCCAGCAGCTCCCGGACAGGGAGCTCCTATAATTCACCCCTCCACTTT
CDR3: CASSSRTGSSYNSPLHF

V: TRBV6-1
size: .
D: TRBD1
J: TRBJ2-7
DNA: TGTGCCAGCAGTCCGGGACAGAGACTCTACGAGCAGTACTTC
CDR3: CASSPGQRLYEQYF

V: TRBV5-1
size: .
D: TRBD1
J: TRBJ1-2
DNA: TGCGCCAGCAGCCCGGGACAGGGGGGCTATGGCTACACCTTC
CDR3: CASSPGQGGYGYTF